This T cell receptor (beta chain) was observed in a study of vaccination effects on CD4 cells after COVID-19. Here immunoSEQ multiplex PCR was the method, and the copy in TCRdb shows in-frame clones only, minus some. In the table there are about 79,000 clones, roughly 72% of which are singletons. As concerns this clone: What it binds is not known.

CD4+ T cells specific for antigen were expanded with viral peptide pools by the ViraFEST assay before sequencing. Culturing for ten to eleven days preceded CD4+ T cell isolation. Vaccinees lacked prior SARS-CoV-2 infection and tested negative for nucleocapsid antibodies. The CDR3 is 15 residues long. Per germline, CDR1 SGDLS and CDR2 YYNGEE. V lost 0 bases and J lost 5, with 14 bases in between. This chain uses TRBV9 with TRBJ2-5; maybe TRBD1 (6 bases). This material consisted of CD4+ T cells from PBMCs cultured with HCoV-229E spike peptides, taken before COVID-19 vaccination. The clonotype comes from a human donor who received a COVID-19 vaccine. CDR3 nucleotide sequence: TGTGCCAGCAGCGTAGTGGCAGGGGCTCAGGAGACCCAGTACTTC. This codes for CASSVVAGAQETQYF.